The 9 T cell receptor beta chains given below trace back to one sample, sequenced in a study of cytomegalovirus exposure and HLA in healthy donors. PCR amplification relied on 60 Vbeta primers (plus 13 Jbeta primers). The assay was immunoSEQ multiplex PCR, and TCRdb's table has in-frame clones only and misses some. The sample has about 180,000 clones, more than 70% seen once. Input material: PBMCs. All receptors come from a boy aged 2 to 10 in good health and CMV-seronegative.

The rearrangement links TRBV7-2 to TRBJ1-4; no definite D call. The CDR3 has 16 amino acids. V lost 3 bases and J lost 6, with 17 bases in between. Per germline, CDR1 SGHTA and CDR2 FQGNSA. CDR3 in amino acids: CASSFPPTFGYEKLFF. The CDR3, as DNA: TGTGCCAGCAGCTTCCCCCCGACATTCGGTTATGAAAAACTGTTTTTT.

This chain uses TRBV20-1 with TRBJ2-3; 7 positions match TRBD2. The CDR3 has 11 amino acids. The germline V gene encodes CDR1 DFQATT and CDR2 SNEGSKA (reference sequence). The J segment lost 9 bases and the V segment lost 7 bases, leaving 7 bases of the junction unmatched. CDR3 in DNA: TGCAGTGGTGAAGGGGAGGGGACGCAGTATTTT. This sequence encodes CSGEGEGTQYF.

The CDR3 DNA is TGTGCCAGCAGTTTATCGGTAGGTGATGCAGGAACTGAAGCTTTCTTT. The encoded protein is CASSLSVGDAGTEAFF. The gene calls are TRBV27 and TRBJ1-1; unclear D gene. Germline V gives CDR1 MNHEY, CDR2 SMNVEV (reference sequence). The V and J ends lost 0 bases and 5 bases respectively, with 16 bases between them. The CDR3 has 16 residues.

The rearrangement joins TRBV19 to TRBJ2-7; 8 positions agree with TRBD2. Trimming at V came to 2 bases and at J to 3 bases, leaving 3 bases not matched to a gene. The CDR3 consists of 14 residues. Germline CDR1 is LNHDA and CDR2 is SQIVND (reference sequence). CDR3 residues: CASSISAGVYEQYF. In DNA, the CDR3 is TGTGCCAGTAGTATATCAGCGGGAGTCTACGAGCAGTACTTC.

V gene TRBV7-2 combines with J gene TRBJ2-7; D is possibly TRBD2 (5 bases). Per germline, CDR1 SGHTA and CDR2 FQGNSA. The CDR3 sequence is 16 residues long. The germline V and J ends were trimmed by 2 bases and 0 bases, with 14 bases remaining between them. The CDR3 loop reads CASSLYGGSSSYEQYF. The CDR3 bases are TGTGCCAGCAGCTTATATGGCGGGTCGAGCTCCTACGAGCAGTACTTC. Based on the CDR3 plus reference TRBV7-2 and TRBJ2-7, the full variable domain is GAGVSQSPSNKVTEKGKDVELRCDPISGHTALYWYRQSLGQGLEFLIYFQGNSAPDKSGLPSDRFSAERTGGSVSTLTIQRTQQEDSAVYLCASSLYGGSSSYEQYFGPGTRLTVT.

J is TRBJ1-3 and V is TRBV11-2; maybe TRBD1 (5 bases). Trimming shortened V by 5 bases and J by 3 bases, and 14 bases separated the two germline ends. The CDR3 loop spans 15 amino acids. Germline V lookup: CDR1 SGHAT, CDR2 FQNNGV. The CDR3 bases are TGTGCCAGCAGCCCAATAAGGGGCGGTGGAAACACCATATATTTT. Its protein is CASSPIRGGGNTIYF.

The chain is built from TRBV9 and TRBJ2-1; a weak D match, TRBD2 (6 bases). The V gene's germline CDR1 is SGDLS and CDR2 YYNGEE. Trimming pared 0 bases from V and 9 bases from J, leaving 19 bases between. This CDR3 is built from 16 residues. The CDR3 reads CASSVAGLALGSEQFF. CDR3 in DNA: TGTGCCAGCAGCGTAGCGGGGCTAGCGTTGGGAAGTGAGCAGTTCTTC.

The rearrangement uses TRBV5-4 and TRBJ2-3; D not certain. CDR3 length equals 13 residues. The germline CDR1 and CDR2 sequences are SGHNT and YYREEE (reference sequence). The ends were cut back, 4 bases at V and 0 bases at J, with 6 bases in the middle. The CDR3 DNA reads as TGTGCCAGCAGCAGAACTAGCACAGATACGCAGTATTTT. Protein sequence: CASSRTSTDTQYF.

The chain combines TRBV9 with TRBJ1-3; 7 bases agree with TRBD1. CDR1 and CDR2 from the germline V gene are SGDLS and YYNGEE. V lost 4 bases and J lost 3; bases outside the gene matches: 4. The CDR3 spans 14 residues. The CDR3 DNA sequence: TGTGCCAGCAGCACCGGGACAGTTGGAAACACCATATATTTT. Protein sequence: CASSTGTVGNTIYF. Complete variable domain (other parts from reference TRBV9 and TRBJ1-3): DSGVTQTPKHLITATGQRVTLRCSPRSGDLSVYWYQQSLDQGLQFLIQYYNGEERAKGNILERFSAQQFPDLHSELNLSSLELGDSALYFCASSTGTVGNTIYFGEGSWLTVV.